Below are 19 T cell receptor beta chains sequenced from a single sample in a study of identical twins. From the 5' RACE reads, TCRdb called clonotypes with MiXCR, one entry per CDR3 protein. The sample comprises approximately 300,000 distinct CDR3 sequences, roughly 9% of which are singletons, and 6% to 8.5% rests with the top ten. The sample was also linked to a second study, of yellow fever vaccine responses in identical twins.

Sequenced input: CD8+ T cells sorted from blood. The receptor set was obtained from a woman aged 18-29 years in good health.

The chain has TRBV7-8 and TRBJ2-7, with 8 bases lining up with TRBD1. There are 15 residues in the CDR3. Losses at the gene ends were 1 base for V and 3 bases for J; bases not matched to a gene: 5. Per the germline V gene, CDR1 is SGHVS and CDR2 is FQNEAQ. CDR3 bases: TGTGCCAGCAGCTTAGAGCGGACAGGGAGCTACGAGCAGTACTTC. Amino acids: CASSLERTGSYEQYF.

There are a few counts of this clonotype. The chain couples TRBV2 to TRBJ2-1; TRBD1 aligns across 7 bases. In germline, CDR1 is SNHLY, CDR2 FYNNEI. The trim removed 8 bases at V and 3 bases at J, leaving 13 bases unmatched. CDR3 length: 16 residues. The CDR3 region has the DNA TGTGCCAGCCGGGACAGCACCTCCTCCGGCTACAATGAGCAGTTCTTC. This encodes CASRDSTSSGYNEQFF. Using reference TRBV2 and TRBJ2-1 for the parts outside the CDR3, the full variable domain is EPEVTQTPSHQVTQMGQEVILRCVPISNHLYFYWYRQILGQKVEFLVSFYNNEISEKSEIFDDQFSVERPDGSNFTLKIRSTKLEDSAMYFCASRDSTSSGYNEQFFGPGTRLTVL.

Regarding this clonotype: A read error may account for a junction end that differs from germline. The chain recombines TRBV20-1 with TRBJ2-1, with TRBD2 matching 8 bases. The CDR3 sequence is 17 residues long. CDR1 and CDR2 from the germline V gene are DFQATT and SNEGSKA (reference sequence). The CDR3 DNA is TGCAGTGCTAGAGATTTGAGCGGGGGACCCTTCTACGATGAGCAGTTCTTC. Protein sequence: CSARDLSGGPFYDEQFF.

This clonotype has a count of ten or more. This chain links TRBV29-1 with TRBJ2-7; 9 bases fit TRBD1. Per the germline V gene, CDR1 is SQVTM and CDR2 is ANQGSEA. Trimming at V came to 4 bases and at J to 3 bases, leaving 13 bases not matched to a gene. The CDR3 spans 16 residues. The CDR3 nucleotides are TGCAGCGTTGGACGGCCGGGACAGGGATTGAACTACGAGCAGTACTTC. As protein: CSVGRPGQGLNYEQYF.

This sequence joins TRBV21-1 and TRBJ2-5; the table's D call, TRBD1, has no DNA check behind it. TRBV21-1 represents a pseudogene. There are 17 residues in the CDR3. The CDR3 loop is CASSKDGRGVETETQYF. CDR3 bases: TGTGCCAGCAGCAAAGACGGAAGAGGGGTTGAAACCGAGACCCAGTACTTC.

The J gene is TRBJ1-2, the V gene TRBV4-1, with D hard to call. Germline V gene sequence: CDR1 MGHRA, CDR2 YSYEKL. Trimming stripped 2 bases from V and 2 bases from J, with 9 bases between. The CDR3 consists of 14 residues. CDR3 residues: CASSQTSENYGYTF. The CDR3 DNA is TGCGCCAGCAGCCAAACCTCGGAGAACTATGGCTACACCTTC.

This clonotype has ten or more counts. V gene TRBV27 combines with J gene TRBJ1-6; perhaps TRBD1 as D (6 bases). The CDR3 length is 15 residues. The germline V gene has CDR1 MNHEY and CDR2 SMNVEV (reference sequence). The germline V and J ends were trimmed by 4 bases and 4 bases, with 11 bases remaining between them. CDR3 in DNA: TGTGCCAGCAGTTCTAGGGGGGGGTATAATTCACCCCTCCACTTT. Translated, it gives CASSSRGGYNSPLHF.

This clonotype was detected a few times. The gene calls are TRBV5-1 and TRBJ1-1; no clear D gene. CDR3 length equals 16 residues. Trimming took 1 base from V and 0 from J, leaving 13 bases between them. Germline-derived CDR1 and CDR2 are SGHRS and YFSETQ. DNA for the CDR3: TGCGCCAGCAGCTTGTCGCTGAGCGGGATGAACACTGAAGCTTTCTTT. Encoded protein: CASSLSLSGMNTEAFF.

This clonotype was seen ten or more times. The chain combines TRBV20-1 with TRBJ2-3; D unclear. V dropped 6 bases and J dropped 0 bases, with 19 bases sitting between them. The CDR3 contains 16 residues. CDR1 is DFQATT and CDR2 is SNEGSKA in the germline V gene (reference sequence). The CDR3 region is CSATIFDAFSTDTQYF. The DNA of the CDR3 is TGCAGTGCCACGATATTTGACGCCTTTAGCACAGATACGCAGTATTTT.

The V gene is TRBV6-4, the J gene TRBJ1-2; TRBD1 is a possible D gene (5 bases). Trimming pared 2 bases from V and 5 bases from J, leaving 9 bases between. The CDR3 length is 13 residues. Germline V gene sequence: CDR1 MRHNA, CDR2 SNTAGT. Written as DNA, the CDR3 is TGTGCCAGCAGTGACCCGACAGAATATGGCTACACCTTC. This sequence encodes CASSDPTEYGYTF.

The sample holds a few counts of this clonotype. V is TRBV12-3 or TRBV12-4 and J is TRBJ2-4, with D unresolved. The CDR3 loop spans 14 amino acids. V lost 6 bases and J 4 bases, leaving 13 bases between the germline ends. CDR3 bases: TGTGCCAGCAGCCCAGACAATATGAAAAACATTCAGTACTTC. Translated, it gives CASSPDNMKNIQYF.

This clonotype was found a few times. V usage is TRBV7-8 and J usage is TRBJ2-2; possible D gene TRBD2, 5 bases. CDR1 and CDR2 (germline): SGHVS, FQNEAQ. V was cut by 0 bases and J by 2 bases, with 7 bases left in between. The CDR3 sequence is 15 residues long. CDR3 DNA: TGTGCCAGCAGCTTAGCTCTAGCTAACACCGGGGAGCTGTTTTTT. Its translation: CASSLALANTGELFF.

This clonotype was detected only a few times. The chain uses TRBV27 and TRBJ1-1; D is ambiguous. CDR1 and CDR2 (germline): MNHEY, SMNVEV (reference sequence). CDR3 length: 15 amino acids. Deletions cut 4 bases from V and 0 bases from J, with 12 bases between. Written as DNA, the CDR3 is TGTGCCAGCAGTTATGCGGGATCCATGAACACTGAAGCTTTCTTT. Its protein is CASSYAGSMNTEAFF.

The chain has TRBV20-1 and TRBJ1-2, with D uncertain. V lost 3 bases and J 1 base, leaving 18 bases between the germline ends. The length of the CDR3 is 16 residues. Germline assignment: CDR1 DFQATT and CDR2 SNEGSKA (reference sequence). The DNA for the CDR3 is TGCAGTGCTAGCTCTGACCCCCGGCGGATTAACTATGGCTACACCTTC. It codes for CSASSDPRRINYGYTF.

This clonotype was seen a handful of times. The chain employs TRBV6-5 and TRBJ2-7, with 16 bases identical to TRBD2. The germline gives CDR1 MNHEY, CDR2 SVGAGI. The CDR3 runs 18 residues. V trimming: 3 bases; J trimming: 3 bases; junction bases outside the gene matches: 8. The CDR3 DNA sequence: TGTGCCAGCAGTTATCCGGGACTAGCGGGGGGGCCGGGCTACGAGCAGTACTTC. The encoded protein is CASSYPGLAGGPGYEQYF.

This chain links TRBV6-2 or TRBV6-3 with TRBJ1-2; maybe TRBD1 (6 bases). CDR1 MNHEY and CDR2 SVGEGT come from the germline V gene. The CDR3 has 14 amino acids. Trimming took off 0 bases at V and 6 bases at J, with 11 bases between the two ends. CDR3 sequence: CASSYSLGGNGYTF. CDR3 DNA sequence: TGTGCCAGCAGTTACTCGCTGGGGGGCAATGGCTACACCTTC.

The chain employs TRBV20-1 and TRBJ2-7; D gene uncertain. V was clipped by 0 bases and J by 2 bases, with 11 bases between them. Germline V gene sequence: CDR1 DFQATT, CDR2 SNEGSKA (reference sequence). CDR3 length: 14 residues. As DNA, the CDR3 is TGCAGTGCTAGAGAGGTGGGAACCCCCTACGAGCAGTACTTC. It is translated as CSAREVGTPYEQYF.

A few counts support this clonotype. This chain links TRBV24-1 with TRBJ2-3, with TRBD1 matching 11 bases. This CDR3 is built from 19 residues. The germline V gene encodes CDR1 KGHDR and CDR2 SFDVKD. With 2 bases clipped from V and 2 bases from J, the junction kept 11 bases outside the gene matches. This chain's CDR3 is CATSDSNPPGQGDTDTQYF. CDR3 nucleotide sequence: TGTGCCACCAGTGATTCGAATCCCCCGGGACAGGGGGACACAGATACGCAGTATTTT.

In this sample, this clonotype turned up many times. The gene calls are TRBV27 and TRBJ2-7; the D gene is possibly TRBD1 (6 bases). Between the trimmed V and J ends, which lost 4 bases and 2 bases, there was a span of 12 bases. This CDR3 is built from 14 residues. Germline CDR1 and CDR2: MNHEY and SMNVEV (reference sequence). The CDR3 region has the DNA TGTGCCAGCAGTTCGACAGGTTCCACCTACGAGCAGTACTTC. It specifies CASSSTGSTYEQYF.